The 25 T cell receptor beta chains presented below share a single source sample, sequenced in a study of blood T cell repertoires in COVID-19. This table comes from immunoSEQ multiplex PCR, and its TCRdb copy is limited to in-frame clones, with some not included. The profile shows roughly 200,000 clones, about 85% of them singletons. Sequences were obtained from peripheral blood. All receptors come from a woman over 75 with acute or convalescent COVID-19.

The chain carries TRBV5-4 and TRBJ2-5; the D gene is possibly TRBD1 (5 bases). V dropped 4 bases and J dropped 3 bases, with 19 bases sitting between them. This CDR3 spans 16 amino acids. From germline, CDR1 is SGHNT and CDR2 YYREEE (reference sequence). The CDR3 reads CASSPRASRAEETQYF. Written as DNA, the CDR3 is TGTGCCAGCAGCCCTAGGGCGTCCAGGGCGGAAGAGACCCAGTACTTC.

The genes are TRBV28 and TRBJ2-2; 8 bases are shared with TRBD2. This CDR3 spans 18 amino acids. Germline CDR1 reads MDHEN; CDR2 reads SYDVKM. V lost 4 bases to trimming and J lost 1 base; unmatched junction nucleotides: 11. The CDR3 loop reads CASSSLVAGGLNTGELFF. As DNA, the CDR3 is TGTGCCAGCAGTTCCCTTGTTGCGGGAGGCCTGAACACCGGGGAGCTGTTTTTT.

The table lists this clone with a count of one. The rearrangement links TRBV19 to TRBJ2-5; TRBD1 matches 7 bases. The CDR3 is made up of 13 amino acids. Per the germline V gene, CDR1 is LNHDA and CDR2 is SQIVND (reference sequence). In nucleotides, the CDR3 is TGTGCAGCCGGGACAGCATACCAAGAGACCCAGTACTTC. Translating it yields CAAGTAYQETQYF.

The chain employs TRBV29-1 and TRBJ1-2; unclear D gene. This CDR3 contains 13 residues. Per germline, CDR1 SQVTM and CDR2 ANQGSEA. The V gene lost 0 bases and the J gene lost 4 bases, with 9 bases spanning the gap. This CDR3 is CSVEDLAPYGYTF. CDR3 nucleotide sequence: TGCAGCGTTGAAGATCTGGCACCCTATGGCTACACCTTC. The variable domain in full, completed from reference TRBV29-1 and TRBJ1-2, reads SAVISQKPSRDICQRGTSLTIQCQVDSQVTMMFWYRQQPGQSLTLIATANQGSEATYESGFVIDKFPISRPNLTFSTLTVSNMSPEDSSIYLCSVEDLAPYGYTFGSGTRLTVV.

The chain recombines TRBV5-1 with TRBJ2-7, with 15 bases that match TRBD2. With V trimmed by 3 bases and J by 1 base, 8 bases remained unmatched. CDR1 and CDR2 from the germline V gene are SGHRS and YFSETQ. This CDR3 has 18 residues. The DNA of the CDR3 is TGCGCCAGCAGCTGGGGACTAGCGGGAGGAATAGGATCCTACGAGCAGTACTTC. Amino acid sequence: CASSWGLAGGIGSYEQYF.

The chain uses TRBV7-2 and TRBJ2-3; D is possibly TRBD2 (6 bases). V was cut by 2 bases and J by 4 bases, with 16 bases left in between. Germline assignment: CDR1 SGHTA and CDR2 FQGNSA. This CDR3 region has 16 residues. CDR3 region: CASSLYFGPGADTQYF. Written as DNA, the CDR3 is TGTGCCAGCAGCTTATACTTTGGGCCGGGGGCAGATACGCAGTATTTT.

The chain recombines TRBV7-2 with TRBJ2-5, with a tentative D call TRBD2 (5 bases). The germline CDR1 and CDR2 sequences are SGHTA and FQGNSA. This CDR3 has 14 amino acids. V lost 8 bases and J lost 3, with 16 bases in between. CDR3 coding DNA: TGTGCCAGCTCCGCAATTAGCGCCGAAGAGACCCAGTACTTC. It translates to CASSAISAEETQYF.

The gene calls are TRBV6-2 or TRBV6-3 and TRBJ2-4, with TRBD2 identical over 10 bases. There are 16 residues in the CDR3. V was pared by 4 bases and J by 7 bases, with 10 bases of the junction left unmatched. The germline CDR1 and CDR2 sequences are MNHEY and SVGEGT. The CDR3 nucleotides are TGTGCCAGCAGTTCGCGACTAGCGGGTAGGGATAACATTCAGTACTTC. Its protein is CASSSRLAGRDNIQYF.

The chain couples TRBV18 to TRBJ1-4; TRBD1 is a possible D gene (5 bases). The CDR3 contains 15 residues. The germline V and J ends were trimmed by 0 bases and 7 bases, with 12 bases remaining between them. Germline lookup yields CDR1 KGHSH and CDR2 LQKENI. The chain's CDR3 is CASSPPEAGGEKLFF. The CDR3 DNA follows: TGTGCCAGCTCACCACCGGAAGCGGGGGGTGAAAAACTGTTTTTT.

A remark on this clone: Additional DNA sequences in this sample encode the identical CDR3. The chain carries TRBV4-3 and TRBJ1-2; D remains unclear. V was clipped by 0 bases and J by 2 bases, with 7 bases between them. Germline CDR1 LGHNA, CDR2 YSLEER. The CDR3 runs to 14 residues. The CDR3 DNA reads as TGCGCCAGCAGCCAAGAGGTAGTAAACTATGGCTACACCTTC. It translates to CASSQEVVNYGYTF.

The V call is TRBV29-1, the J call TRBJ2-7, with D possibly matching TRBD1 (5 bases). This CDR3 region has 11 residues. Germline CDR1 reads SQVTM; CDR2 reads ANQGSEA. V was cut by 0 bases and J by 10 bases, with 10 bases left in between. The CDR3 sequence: CSVEDRAEQYF. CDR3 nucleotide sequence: TGCAGCGTTGAAGACAGGGCAGAACAGTACTTC.

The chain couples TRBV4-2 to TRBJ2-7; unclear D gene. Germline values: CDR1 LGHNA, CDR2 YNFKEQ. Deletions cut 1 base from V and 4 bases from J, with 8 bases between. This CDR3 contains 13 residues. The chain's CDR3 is CASSQVNSYEQYF. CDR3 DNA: TGTGCCAGCAGCCAAGTAAACAGTTACGAGCAGTACTTC.

CDR3 amino acids: CSVEKGQGDGYTF. CDR3 nucleotide sequence: TGCAGCGTTGAAAAGGGCCAGGGGGATGGCTACACCTTC. The genes are TRBV29-1 and TRBJ1-2; 7 nucleotides line up with TRBD1. With V trimmed by 2 bases and J by 6 bases, 6 bases remained unmatched. This CDR3 contains 13 residues. CDR1 and CDR2 (germline): SQVTM, ANQGSEA. Looking up the rest from reference TRBV29-1 and TRBJ1-2 gives the full variable domain: SAVISQKPSRDICQRGTSLTIQCQVDSQVTMMFWYRQQPGQSLTLIATANQGSEATYESGFVIDKFPISRPNLTFSTLTVSNMSPEDSSIYLCSVEKGQGDGYTFGSGTRLTVV.

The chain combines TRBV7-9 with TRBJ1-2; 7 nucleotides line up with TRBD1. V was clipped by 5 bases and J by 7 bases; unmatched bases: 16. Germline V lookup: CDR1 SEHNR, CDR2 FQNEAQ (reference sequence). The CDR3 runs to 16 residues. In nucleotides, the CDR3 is TGTGCCAGCAGCACCGTAGGGACAGCAGGTCTCGGTGGCTACACCTTC. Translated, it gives CASSTVGTAGLGGYTF.

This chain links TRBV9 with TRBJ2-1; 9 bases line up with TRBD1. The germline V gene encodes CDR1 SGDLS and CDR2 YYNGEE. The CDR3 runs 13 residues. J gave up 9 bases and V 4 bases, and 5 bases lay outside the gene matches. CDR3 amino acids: CASSILQGAEQFF. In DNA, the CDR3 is TGTGCCAGCAGCATACTACAGGGGGCTGAGCAGTTCTTC.

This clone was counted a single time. The CDR3 reads CASSGGLINSPLHF. CDR3 nucleotide sequence: TGTGCCAGCAGTGGGGGCCTGATCAATTCACCCCTCCACTTT. The chain recombines TRBV2 with TRBJ1-6; possible D gene TRBD1, 5 bases. This CDR3 is 14 amino acids long. The V gene's germline CDR1 is SNHLY and CDR2 FYNNEI. With 4 bases removed from V and 7 bases from J, the gap between germline ends came to 11 bases.

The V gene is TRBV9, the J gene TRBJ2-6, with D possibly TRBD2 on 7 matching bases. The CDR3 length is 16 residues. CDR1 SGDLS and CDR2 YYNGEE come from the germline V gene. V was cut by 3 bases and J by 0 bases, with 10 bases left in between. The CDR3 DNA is TGTGCCAGCAGCGAGGGGGGGAACTCTGGGGCCAACGTCCTGACTTTC. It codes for CASSEGGNSGANVLTF.

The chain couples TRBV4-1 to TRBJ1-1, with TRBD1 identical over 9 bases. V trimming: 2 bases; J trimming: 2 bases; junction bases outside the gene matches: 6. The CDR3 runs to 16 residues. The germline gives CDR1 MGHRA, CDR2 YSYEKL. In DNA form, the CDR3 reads TGCGCCAGCAGCCAACCCCGGGACAGGGAAAACACTGAAGCTTTCTTT. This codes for CASSQPRDRENTEAFF.

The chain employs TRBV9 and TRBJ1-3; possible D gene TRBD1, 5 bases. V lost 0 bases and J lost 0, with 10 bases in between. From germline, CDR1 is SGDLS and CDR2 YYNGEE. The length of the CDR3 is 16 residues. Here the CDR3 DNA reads TGTGCCAGCAGCGTAGCGGGGGTTAGCTCTGGAAACACCATATATTTT. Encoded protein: CASSVAGVSSGNTIYF. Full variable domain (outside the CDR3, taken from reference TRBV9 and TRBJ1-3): DSGVTQTPKHLITATGQRVTLRCSPRSGDLSVYWYQQSLDQGLQFLIQYYNGEERAKGNILERFSAQQFPDLHSELNLSSLELGDSALYFCASSVAGVSSGNTIYFGEGSWLTVV.

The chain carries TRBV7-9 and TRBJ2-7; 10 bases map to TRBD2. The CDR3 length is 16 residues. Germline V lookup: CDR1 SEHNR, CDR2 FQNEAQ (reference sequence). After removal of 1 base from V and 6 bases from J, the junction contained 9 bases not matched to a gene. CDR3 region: CASSLVSGRALTEQYF. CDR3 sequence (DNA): TGTGCCAGCAGCTTAGTGAGCGGGAGGGCCTTAACCGAGCAGTACTTC.

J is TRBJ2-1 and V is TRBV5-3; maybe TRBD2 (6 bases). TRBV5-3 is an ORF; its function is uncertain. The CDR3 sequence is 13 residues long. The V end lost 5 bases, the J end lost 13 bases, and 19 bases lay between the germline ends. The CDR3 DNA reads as TGTGCCAGAAGTCCCGGGGGTCGGAGTACCCAGTTCTTC. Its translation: CARSPGGRSTQFF.

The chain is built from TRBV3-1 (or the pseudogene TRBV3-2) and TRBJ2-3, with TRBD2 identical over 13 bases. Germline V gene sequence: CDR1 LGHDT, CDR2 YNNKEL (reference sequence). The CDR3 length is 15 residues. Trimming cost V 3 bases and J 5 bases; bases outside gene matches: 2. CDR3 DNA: TGTGCCAGCAGCCATGGACTAGCGGGAGAAGATACGCAGTATTTT. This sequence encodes CASSHGLAGEDTQYF.

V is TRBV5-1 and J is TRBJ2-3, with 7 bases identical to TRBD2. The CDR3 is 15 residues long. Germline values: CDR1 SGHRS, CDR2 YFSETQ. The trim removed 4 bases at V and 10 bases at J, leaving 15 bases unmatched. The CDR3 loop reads CASSPGSQAREPQYF. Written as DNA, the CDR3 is TGCGCCAGCAGCCCCGGGTCTCAGGCGCGGGAGCCGCAGTATTTT.

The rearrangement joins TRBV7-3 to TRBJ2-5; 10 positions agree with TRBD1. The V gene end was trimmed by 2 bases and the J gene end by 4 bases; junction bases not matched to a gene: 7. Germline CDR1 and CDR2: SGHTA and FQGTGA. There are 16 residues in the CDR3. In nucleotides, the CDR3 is TGTGCCAGCAGCTTAGGCGGGACAGGGGTAGGAGAGACCCAGTACTTC. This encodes CASSLGGTGVGETQYF.

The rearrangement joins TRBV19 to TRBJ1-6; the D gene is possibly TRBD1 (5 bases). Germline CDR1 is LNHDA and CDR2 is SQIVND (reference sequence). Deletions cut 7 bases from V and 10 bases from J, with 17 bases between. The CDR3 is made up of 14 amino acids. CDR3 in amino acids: CASTARGGGSPLHF. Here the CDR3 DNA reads TGTGCCAGTACCGCTAGGGGAGGAGGATCACCCCTCCACTTT. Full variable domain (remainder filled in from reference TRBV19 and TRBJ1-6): DGGITQSPKYLFRKEGQNVTLSCEQNLNHDAMYWYRQDPGQGLRLIYYSQIVNDFQKGDIAEGYSVSREKKESFPLTVTSAQKNPTAFYLCASTARGGGSPLHFGNGTRLTVT.